Listed here are 17 T cell receptor beta chains from one sample, sequenced in a study of T cells in Graves' hyperthyroidism and ophthalmopathy. RNA transcripts gave rise to amplified TCR beta CDR3 regions. An initial round of RT-PCR targeting the TCR CDR3 relied on the HTBI primer set. TCRdb passed the multiplex PCR reads through MiXCR, listing each CDR3 protein once. Of about 420,000 distinct CDR3 sequences in the sample, approximately 14% were seen once. Sequences were obtained from blood. These receptors all stem from a woman in her late teens or twenties with Graves' hyperthyroidism.

This clonotype was found many times. V usage is TRBV6-2 or TRBV6-3 and J usage is TRBJ2-7, with 7 nucleotides matching TRBD2. Germline values: CDR1 MNHEY, CDR2 SVGEGT. The CDR3 contains 13 residues. V lost 2 bases, J lost 5 bases, and 3 bases stayed unmatched. The DNA for the CDR3 is TGTGCCAGCAGTTACCTCGGGAGGAACGAGCAGTACTTC. Translating gives CASSYLGRNEQYF.

V is TRBV29-1 and J is TRBJ2-1; D is unclear. This CDR3 is 13 amino acids long. V lost 1 base, J lost 6 bases, and 10 bases lay in between. Germline lookup yields CDR1 SQVTM and CDR2 ANQGSEA. CDR3 region: CSVEGTVGNEQFF. The CDR3 coding sequence is TGCAGCGTTGAAGGGACCGTAGGCAATGAGCAGTTCTTC.

The rearrangement uses TRBV24-1 and TRBJ1-1, with D perhaps TRBD1 (5 bases). The CDR3 is 14 amino acids. Trimming cost V 4 bases and J 4 bases, with 12 bases left between them. Germline CDR1 is KGHDR and CDR2 is SFDVKD. This CDR3 reads CATSEPGRPTEAFF. The CDR3 coding sequence is TGTGCCACCAGTGAGCCGGGACGTCCCACTGAAGCTTTCTTT.

At least ten counts were recorded for this clonotype. This chain uses TRBV11-3 with TRBJ2-5; D gene ambiguous. V was cut by 5 bases and J by 5 bases, with 15 bases left in between. From germline, CDR1 is SGHNT and CDR2 YENEEA. CDR3 length: 14 residues. In nucleotides, the CDR3 is TGTGCCAGCAGCCCTCGGTGGGGTCGGGAGACCCAGTACTTC. It translates to CASSPRWGRETQYF.

This clonotype was seen ten or more times. The chain recombines TRBV7-6 with TRBJ2-7; 7 bases align to TRBD2. V was pared by 3 bases and J by 6 bases, with 17 bases of the junction left unmatched. The CDR3 extends over 17 amino acids. Germline V gene data show CDR1 as SGHVS and CDR2 as FNYEAQ. CDR3 sequence: CASSFWRGAGLRSEQYF. For the CDR3, the DNA is TGTGCCAGCAGCTTTTGGCGAGGAGCGGGATTAAGGAGCGAGCAGTACTTC. The entire variable domain, with the rest obtained from reference TRBV7-6 and TRBJ2-7, is as follows: GAGVSQSPRYKVTKRGQDVALRCDPISGHVSLYWYRQALGQGPEFLTYFNYEAQQDKSGLPNDRFSAERPEGSISTLTIQRTEQRDSAMYRCASSFWRGAGLRSEQYFGPGTRLTVT.

The V and J genes are TRBV9 and TRBJ2-1; 8 bases fit TRBD2. V was pared by 4 bases and J by 5 bases, with 11 bases of the junction left unmatched. Germline V lookup: CDR1 SGDLS, CDR2 YYNGEE. The CDR3 contains 16 residues. CDR3 region: CASSSPRGGTDNEQFF. The CDR3 nucleotides read TGTGCCAGCAGCTCCCCCCGGGGGGGAACGGACAATGAGCAGTTCTTC.

The J gene is TRBJ1-1, the V gene TRBV12-3 or TRBV12-4; no clear D gene. V was cut by 11 bases and J by 0 bases, with 16 bases left in between. The CDR3 extends over 14 amino acids. Here the CDR3 reads CAAGRSGMNTEAFF. For the CDR3, the DNA is TGTGCCGCCGGGAGGTCTGGCATGAACACTGAAGCTTTCTTT.

This clonotype was seen many times. The chain couples TRBV19 to TRBJ2-7; TRBD1 agrees at 8 bases. The trim removed 6 bases at V and 3 bases at J, leaving 10 bases unmatched. CDR1 LNHDA and CDR2 SQIVND come from the germline V gene (reference sequence). CDR3 length: 15 residues. CDR3 coding DNA: TGTGCCAGTAGACCTAGCCGGACAGGGCACTACGAGCAGTACTTC. Translating gives CASRPSRTGHYEQYF.

Ten or more counts support this clonotype. The genes are TRBV7-8 and TRBJ2-5; tentatively, D is TRBD1 (6 bases). V lost 5 bases to trimming and J lost 5 bases, with 15 bases between them. CDR1 is SGHVS and CDR2 is FQNEAQ in the germline V gene. The CDR3 runs 14 residues. The CDR3 here is CASSAYQRGETQYF. The CDR3 DNA sequence: TGTGCCAGCAGCGCCTACCAAAGGGGGGAGACCCAGTACTTC.

The genes are TRBV29-1 and TRBJ1-2; TRBD1 agrees at 8 bases. This CDR3 has 13 residues. CDR1 and CDR2 (germline): SQVTM, ANQGSEA. The ends lost 6 bases at V and 5 bases at J; junction bases unmatched: 8. This CDR3 reads CSVVRGPDYGYTF. The CDR3 DNA reads TGCAGCGTGGTCAGGGGGCCTGATTATGGCTACACCTTC.

The rearrangement links TRBV12-3 or TRBV12-4 to TRBJ2-3; D is unclear. Trimming cost V 6 bases and J 2 bases, with 12 bases left between them. CDR3 length: 14 amino acids. As DNA, the CDR3 is TGTGCCAGCAGCTCCCTGGGTGACACAGATACGCAGTATTTT. It is translated as CASSSLGDTDTQYF.

This clonotype was seen many times. This rearrangement joins TRBV14 to TRBJ1-6; D gene unclear. The CDR3 contains 12 residues. The V end was cut by 8 bases, the J end by 3 bases, with 5 bases between. Germline V gene sequence: CDR1 SGHDN, CDR2 FVKESK. CDR3 amino acids: CASADYNSPLHF. In DNA, the CDR3 is TGTGCCAGCGCGGACTATAATTCACCCCTCCACTTT. Complete variable domain (other parts from reference TRBV14 and TRBJ1-6): EAGVTQFPSHSVIEKGQTVTLRCDPISGHDNLYWYRRVMGKEIKFLLHFVKESKQDESGMPNNRFLAERTGGTYSTLKVQPAELEDSGVYFCASADYNSPLHFGNGTRLTVT.

This clonotype was counted at least ten times. The chain links TRBV6-1 to TRBJ1-5, with D maybe TRBD1 (6 bases). The CDR3 is 13 residues long. Germline CDR1 MNHNS, CDR2 SASEGT. V lost 11 bases to trimming and J lost 3 bases, with 14 bases between them. This CDR3 is CAGGRVLNQPQHF. The CDR3, as DNA: TGTGCCGGGGGCCGGGTCCTCAATCAGCCCCAGCATTTT.

This clonotype was detected ten times or more. The genes are TRBV12-5 and TRBJ2-3; 9 nucleotides match TRBD2. The CDR3 consists of 15 residues. The trim removed 5 bases at V and 0 bases at J, leaving 3 bases unmatched. Germline CDR1 and CDR2: LGHNT and FRNRAP. The CDR3 here is CASGLSGGSTDTQYF. CDR3 nucleotides: TGTGCTAGTGGTCTGAGCGGGGGGAGCACAGATACGCAGTATTTT.

This clonotype was recorded many times. V gene TRBV28 combines with J gene TRBJ1-2; D ambiguous. Germline V lookup: CDR1 MDHEN, CDR2 SYDVKM. With 1 base removed from V and 4 bases from J, the gap between germline ends came to 4 bases. The CDR3 runs to 12 residues. CDR3 bases: TGTGCCAGCAGTTTATTCAGCTATGGCTACACCTTC. Its translation: CASSLFSYGYTF.

This clonotype was observed at least ten times. CDR3 in amino acids: CASSPIGMTGGGYTF. The CDR3, as DNA: TGTGCCAGCAGCCCCATAGGGATGACAGGTGGTGGCTACACCTTC. The V gene is TRBV5-5, the J gene TRBJ1-2; TRBD1 might be the D (6 bases). Germline CDR1 is SGHKS and CDR2 is YYEKEE (reference sequence). Trimming removed 4 bases from V and 7 bases from J, with 20 bases in between. The CDR3 runs 15 residues.

The J gene is TRBJ1-2, the V gene TRBV12-3 or TRBV12-4; 8 nucleotides match TRBD1. Trimming cost V 8 bases and J 10 bases; bases outside gene matches: 12. The CDR3 runs 13 residues. The CDR3 is CASGDPAGGTYTF. In nucleotides, the CDR3 is TGTGCCAGCGGCGACCCTGCAGGGGGCACCTACACCTTC.